A single sample is the source of the 15 T cell receptor beta chains below, sequenced in a study of blood T cells in healthy people across ages. A second PCR of about 7 to 11 cycles used a sample-barcoded 5' primer and a J-beta primer mix. MiXCR, applied by TCRdb to the 5' RACE reads, yields one record per CDR3 protein. Among hundreds of thousands of distinct CDR3 sequences, roughly 21% were seen once, and the ten largest hold roughly 3.6%. Material: blood. The receptors stem from a man aged 65 to 79 in good health.

This clonotype was seen a few times. The chain combines TRBV4-1 with TRBJ2-3; 12 bases are shared with TRBD2. Germline CDR1 is MGHRA and CDR2 is YSYEKL. Trimming took 4 bases from V and 5 from J; bases not matched to a gene: 4. This CDR3 region has 15 residues. The CDR3 sequence: CASSLRTSGIDTQYF. CDR3 nucleotide sequence: TGCGCCAGCAGCCTTCGGACTAGCGGGATAGATACGCAGTATTTT.

The V gene is TRBV5-1, the J gene TRBJ2-1; D not certain. Germline CDR1 and CDR2: SGHRS and YFSETQ. This CDR3 is 15 amino acids long. V lost 3 bases and J 2 bases, leaving 12 bases between the germline ends. The DNA for the CDR3 is TGCGCCAGCAGCTCTAACTTAGGGCCCTACAATGAGCAGTTCTTC. This gives the protein CASSSNLGPYNEQFF.

The chain links TRBV15 to TRBJ2-7, with TRBD2 matching 13 bases. CDR1 is LNHNV and CDR2 is YYDKDF in the germline V gene (reference sequence). V lost 0 bases and J lost 6; bases outside the gene matches: 8. CDR3 size: 17 residues. CDR3 DNA: TGTGCCACCAGCAGAGATCTCACTAGCGGGAGGGCAGGCGAGCAGTACTTC. It yields the protein CATSRDLTSGRAGEQYF.

The chain uses TRBV6-5 and TRBJ1-2, with unresolved D. CDR1 is MNHEY, CDR2 SVGAGI, per germline. This CDR3 has 12 amino acids. Trimming stripped 6 bases from V and 8 bases from J, with 13 bases between. CDR3 DNA sequence: TGTGCCAGCAGAGCTTCGGCTGGGGGCTACACCTTC. Amino acid sequence: CASRASAGGYTF.

The V and J genes are TRBV20-1 and TRBJ1-5; 8 bases are shared with TRBD1. V lost 7 bases, J lost 7 bases, and 9 bases stayed unmatched. This CDR3 spans 13 amino acids. CDR1 is DFQATT, CDR2 SNEGSKA, per germline (reference sequence). CDR3 in DNA: TGCAGTGTGTCCGGACAGGGCGGACAGCCCCAGCATTTT. It specifies CSVSGQGGQPQHF.

The sample holds a few counts of this clonotype. The V gene is TRBV29-1, the J gene TRBJ2-5, with 9 bases lining up with TRBD2. Germline CDR1 reads SQVTM; CDR2 reads ANQGSEA. J lost 2 bases, V lost 3 bases, and 7 bases had no gene match. The CDR3 extends over 15 amino acids. This CDR3 is CSVESLAGRQETQYF. The CDR3 nucleotides read TGCAGCGTTGAGTCTCTAGCGGGAAGACAAGAGACCCAGTACTTC.

V usage is TRBV3-1 and J usage is TRBJ1-2; D remains unclear. This CDR3 is built from 14 residues. V was shortened by 1 base and J by 1 base, with 7 bases between the two germline ends. Looked up from germline, CDR1 is LGHDT and CDR2 is YNNKEL (reference sequence). This CDR3 reads CASSQGRINYGYTF. The DNA of the CDR3 is TGTGCCAGCAGCCAAGGCAGGATTAACTATGGCTACACCTTC. Based on the CDR3 plus reference TRBV3-1 and TRBJ1-2, the full variable domain is DTAVSQTPKYLVTQMGNDKSIKCEQNLGHDTMYWYKQDSKKFLKIMFSYNNKELIINETVPNRFSPKSPDKAHLNLHINSLELGDSAVYFCASSQGRINYGYTFGSGTRLTVV.

Points on this clonotype: One end of the junction does not line up with germline, which may come from a read error. V gene TRBV3-1 combines with J gene TRBJ2-1; 10 bases match TRBD1. The DNA end is a closer match to TRBJ2-7, so the J assignment may be wrong. The CDR3 has 16 amino acids. CDR1 LGHDT and CDR2 YNNKEL come from the germline V gene (reference sequence). The CDR3 coding sequence is TGTGCCGGCAGCCATAGATCCGGGACAGGGGAATACGAGCAGTACTTC. This sequence encodes CAGSHRSGTGEYEQYF.

This chain connects TRBV6-5 to TRBJ1-6, with 7 nucleotides matching TRBD1. The V and J ends lost 0 bases and 8 bases, in that order; junction bases with no gene match: 7. This CDR3 contains 16 residues. Germline CDR1 and CDR2: MNHEY and SVGAGI. CDR3 DNA: TGTGCCAGCAGTTACTCTGCCAGGGGGGATTATTCACCCCTCCACTTT. Translating gives CASSYSARGDYSPLHF.

In this sample, this clonotype turned up a few times. The rearrangement uses TRBV6-2 or TRBV6-3 and TRBJ1-1, with 7 nucleotides matching TRBD1. The CDR3 has 16 amino acids. J was trimmed by 2 bases and V by 4 bases; bases with no gene match: 10. Germline CDR1 and CDR2: MNHEY and SVGEGT. Written as DNA, the CDR3 is TGTGCCAGCAGTTGCACCCCGACAGGGAATAACACTGAAGCTTTCTTT. This sequence encodes CASSCTPTGNNTEAFF.

This clonotype occurred a few times. This chain links TRBV27 with TRBJ2-3, with TRBD2 as a possible D gene (5 bases). The CDR3 runs 13 residues. V lost 4 bases to trimming and J lost 2 bases, with 7 bases between them. The germline gives CDR1 MNHEY, CDR2 SMNVEV (reference sequence). This CDR3 reads CASSSTNTDTQYF. The CDR3 DNA reads TGTGCCAGCAGTTCGACTAACACAGATACGCAGTATTTT.

The chain recombines TRBV19 with TRBJ2-3; D call uncertain. CDR1 and CDR2 from the germline V gene are LNHDA and SQIVND (reference sequence). The CDR3 runs 12 residues. Trimming took 6 bases from V and 4 from J, leaving 8 bases between them. The CDR3 loop is CASSEWADTQYF. The CDR3 DNA follows: TGTGCCAGTAGCGAATGGGCAGATACGCAGTATTTT. Full variable domain (missing parts from reference TRBV19 and TRBJ2-3): DGGITQSPKYLFRKEGQNVTLSCEQNLNHDAMYWYRQDPGQGLRLIYYSQIVNDFQKGDIAEGYSVSREKKESFPLTVTSAQKNPTAFYLCASSEWADTQYFGPGTRLTVL.

The V call is TRBV13, the J call TRBJ2-3; the D gene could be TRBD1 or TRBD2 (6 bases each). Trimming shortened V by 7 bases and J by 7 bases, and 18 bases separated the two germline ends. The CDR3 totals 14 residues. Germline lookup yields CDR1 PRHDT and CDR2 FYEKMQ (reference sequence). The CDR3 DNA reads as TGTGCCAGCAAGGTCGGAGGGGGTTTTCATACGCAGTATTTT. Its protein is CASKVGGGFHTQYF.

A single count supports this clonotype. The CDR3, as DNA: TGCAGTGCTAGTCCGGGGCAAGATACGCAGTATTTT. Translating it yields CSASPGQDTQYF. The V and J genes are TRBV20-1 and TRBJ2-3; D is perhaps TRBD1 or TRBD2 (5 bases each). Germline V gene lookup returns CDR1 DFQATT and CDR2 SNEGSKA (reference sequence). Trimming stripped 3 bases from V and 5 bases from J, with 9 bases between. The CDR3 sequence is 12 residues long.

This clonotype was detected only a few times. This chain links TRBV28 with TRBJ1-1; D may be TRBD1 (5 bases). Germline values: CDR1 MDHEN, CDR2 SYDVKM. Trimming pared 4 bases from V and 1 base from J, leaving 16 bases between. CDR3 length: 16 amino acids. This chain's CDR3 is CASSSPGFRENTEAFF. CDR3 coding DNA: TGTGCCAGCAGTTCACCAGGGTTTCGGGAGAACACTGAAGCTTTCTTT.